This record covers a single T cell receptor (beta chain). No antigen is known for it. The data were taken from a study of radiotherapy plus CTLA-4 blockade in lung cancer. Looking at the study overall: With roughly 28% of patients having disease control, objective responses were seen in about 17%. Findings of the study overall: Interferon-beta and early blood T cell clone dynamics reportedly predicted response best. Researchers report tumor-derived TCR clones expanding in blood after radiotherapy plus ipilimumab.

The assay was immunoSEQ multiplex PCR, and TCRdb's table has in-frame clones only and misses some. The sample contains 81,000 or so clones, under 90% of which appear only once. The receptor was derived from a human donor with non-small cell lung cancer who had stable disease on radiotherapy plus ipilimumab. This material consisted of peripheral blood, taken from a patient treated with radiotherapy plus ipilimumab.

The CDR3 region has the DNA TGTGCCAGCAGCAAATTGATTGTCGGGAAAACCTACGAGCAGTACTTC. Protein: CASSKLIVGKTYEQYF. The chain employs TRBV11-3 and TRBJ2-7; the D gene is possibly TRBD2 (5 bases). Germline-derived CDR1 and CDR2 are SGHNT and YENEEA. Trimming shortened V by 5 bases and J by 2 bases, and 19 bases separated the two germline ends. The CDR3 is 16 amino acids.